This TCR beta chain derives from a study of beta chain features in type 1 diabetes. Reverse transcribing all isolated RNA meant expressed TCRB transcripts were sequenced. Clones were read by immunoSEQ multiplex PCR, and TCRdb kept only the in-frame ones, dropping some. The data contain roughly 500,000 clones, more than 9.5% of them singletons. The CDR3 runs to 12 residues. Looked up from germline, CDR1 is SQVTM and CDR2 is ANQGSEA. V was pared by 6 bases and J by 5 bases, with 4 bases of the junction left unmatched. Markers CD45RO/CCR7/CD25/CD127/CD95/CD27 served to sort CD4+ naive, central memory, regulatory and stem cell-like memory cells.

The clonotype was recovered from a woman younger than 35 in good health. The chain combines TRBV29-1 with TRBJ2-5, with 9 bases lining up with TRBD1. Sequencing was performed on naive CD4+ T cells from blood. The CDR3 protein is CSVTGGHETQYF. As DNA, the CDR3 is TGCAGCGTAACAGGGGGCCATGAGACCCAGTACTTC. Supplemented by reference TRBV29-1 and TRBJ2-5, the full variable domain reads SAVISQKPSRDICQRGTSLTIQCQVDSQVTMMFWYRQQPGQSLTLIATANQGSEATYESGFVIDKFPISRPNLTFSTLTVSNMSPEDSSIYLCSVTGGHETQYFGPGTRLLVL.